This T cell receptor (beta chain) was captured in a study of response to subunit inactivated influenza vaccine. TCRdb re-analysed the RT-PCR reads in MiXCR, keeping a single row per CDR3 protein. The table records 860,000 or so distinct CDR3 sequences, roughly 20% of them present only once. Note on this clonotype: Its target is unknown.

Study-wide points: After each seasonal influenza vaccination, few new T cells are recruited, the authors suggested.

J gave up 6 bases and V 1 base, and 11 bases lay outside the gene matches. The CDR3 is 17 amino acids. Germline CDR1 and CDR2: LNHNV and YYDKDF (reference sequence). Sequences were derived from PBMCs from blood, sampled around 5 days after vaccination. This chain uses TRBV15 with TRBJ1-1, with 10 positions matching TRBD1. The source of this sequence is a man aged 50 to 59 who received an inactivated influenza vaccine. The CDR3 spells CATSRGQGAIPVAEAFF. The CDR3 bases are TGTGCCACCAGCAGAGGACAGGGGGCCATCCCGGTCGCTGAAGCTTTCTTT. Combining the CDR3 with reference TRBV15 and TRBJ1-1 gives the whole variable domain DAMVIQNPRYQVTQFGKPVTLSCSQTLNHNVMYWYQQKSSQAPKLLFHYYDKDFNNEADTPDNFQSRRPNTSFCFLDIRSPGLGDTAMYLCATSRGQGAIPVAEAFFGQGTRLTVV.